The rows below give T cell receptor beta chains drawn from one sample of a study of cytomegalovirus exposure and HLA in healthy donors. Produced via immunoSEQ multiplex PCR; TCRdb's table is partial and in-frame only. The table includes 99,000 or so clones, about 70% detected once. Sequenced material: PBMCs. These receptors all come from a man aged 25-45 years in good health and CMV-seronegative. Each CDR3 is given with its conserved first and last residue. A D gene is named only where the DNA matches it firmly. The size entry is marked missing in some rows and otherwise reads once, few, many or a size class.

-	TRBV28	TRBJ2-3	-	CASSSSSGTQYF	TGTGCCAGCAGCTCCTCATCCGGTACGCAGTATTTT
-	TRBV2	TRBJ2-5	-	CASRPGGETQYF	TGTGCCAGCAGACCGGGTGGGGAGACCCAGTACTTC
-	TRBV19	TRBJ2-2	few	CASSIPGAGELFF	TGTGCCAGTAGTATACCCGGGGCCGGGGAGCTGTTTTTT
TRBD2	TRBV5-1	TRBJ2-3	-	CASSLGASGSYTDTQYF	TGCGCCAGCAGCTTGGGAGCTAGCGGGAGTTACACAGATACGCAGTATTTT
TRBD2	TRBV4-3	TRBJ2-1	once	CASSQEPPTSGNSYNEQFF	TGCGCCAGCAGCCAAGAGCCTCCCACTAGCGGTAACTCCTACAATGAGCAGTTCTTC
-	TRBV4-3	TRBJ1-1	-	CASSQDLLERGTEAFF	TGCGCCAGCAGCCAAGATTTGTTGGAGAGGGGGACTGAAGCTTTCTTT
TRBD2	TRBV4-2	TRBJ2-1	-	CASSQDGGRVDEQFF	TGTGCCAGCAGCCAAGATGGCGGGAGGGTCGATGAGCAGTTCTTC
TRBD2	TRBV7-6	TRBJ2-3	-	CASSLGEIAGVADTQYF	TGTGCCAGCAGCTTAGGGGAAATAGCGGGAGTAGCGGATACGCAGTATTTT
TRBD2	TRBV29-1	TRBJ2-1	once	CSVLAGGNNEQFF	TGCAGCGTCCTCGCGGGAGGGAACAATGAGCAGTTCTTC
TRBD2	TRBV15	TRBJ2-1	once	CATSRHSRERDNEQFF	TGTGCCACCAGCAGACACAGCCGGGAGCGGGATAATGAGCAGTTCTTC
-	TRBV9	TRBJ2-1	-	CASSVQGYNEQFF	TGTGCCAGCAGCGTCCAGGGATACAATGAGCAGTTCTTC
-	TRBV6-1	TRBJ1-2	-	CASSSGAGGGYTF	TGTGCCAGCAGTTCGGGGGCGGGAGGTGGCTACACCTTC
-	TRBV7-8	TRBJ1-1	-	CASSWGGDMNTEAFF	TGTGCCAGCAGCTGGGGAGGGGATATGAACACTGAAGCTTTCTTT
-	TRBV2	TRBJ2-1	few	CASSERDSTSGFF	TGTGCCAGCAGTGAACGGGACTCCACTTCGGGGTTCTTC
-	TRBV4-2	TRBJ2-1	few	CASSQSTGRYNEQFF	TGTGCCAGCAGCCAATCGACTGGGAGGTACAATGAGCAGTTCTTC
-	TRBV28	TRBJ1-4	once	CASSLGAGMSNEKLFF	TGTGCCAGCAGCCTAGGGGCGGGGATGTCTAATGAAAAACTGTTTTTT
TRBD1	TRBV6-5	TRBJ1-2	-	CASSSTGAGYGYTF	TGTGCCAGCAGTTCGACAGGGGCCGGCTATGGCTACACCTTC
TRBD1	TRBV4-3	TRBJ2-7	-	CASSQDRTGSWEQYF	TGCGCCAGCAGCCAAGATCGGACAGGGAGTTGGGAGCAGTACTTC
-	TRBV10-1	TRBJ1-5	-	CATPSGGRQQPQHF	TGCGCCACCCCCTCGGGAGGGCGGCAACAGCCCCAGCATTTT
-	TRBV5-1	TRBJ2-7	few	CASSSPSYEQYF	TGCGCCAGCAGCTCCCCGTCTTACGAGCAGTACTTC
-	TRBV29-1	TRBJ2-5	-	CSVGPHLRPGETQYF	TGCAGCGTTGGTCCCCATTTGAGACCGGGGGAGACCCAGTACTTC
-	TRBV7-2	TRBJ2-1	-	CASSPVADYNEQFF	TGTGCCAGCAGCCCAGTAGCGGATTACAATGAGCAGTTCTTC
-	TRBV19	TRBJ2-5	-	CASTDRQSETQYF	TGTGCCAGTACGGATAGACAGAGCGAGACCCAGTACTTC
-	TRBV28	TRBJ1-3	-	CASSFLQGTSSGNTIYF	TGTGCCAGCAGTTTCCTACAGGGAACGAGCTCTGGAAACACCATATATTTT
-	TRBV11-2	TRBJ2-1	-	CASSFFRGSSYNEQFF	TGTGCCAGCAGCTTCTTTCGGGGGAGCTCCTACAATGAGCAGTTCTTC
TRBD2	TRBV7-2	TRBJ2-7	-	CASSSTGTSYEQYF	TGTGCCAGCAGTTCCACCGGGACTAGCTACGAGCAGTACTTC
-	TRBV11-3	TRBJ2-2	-	CASSHTGLAGELFF	TGTGCCAGCAGCCATACAGGATTGGCCGGGGAGCTGTTTTTT
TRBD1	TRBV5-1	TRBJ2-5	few	CASSTRTGDGLRETQYF	TGCGCCAGCAGCACCCGGACAGGGGATGGTTTAAGGGAGACCCAGTACTTC
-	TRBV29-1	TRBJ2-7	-	CSVKTFEGQSTYEQYF	TGCAGCGTCAAAACATTTGAAGGACAGTCAACCTACGAGCAGTACTTC
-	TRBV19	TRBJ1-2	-	CASTRTGIETGYTF	TGTGCCAGTACCCGGACGGGAATAGAGACAGGCTACACCTTC
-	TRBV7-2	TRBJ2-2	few	CASSLDSLNTGELFF	TGTGCCAGCAGCCTGGACAGCCTCAACACCGGGGAGCTGTTTTTT
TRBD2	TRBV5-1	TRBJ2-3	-	CASSLELADPSTDTQYF	TGCGCCAGCAGCTTGGAACTAGCGGACCCTAGCACAGATACGCAGTATTTT
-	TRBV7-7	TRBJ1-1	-	CAKARFRTEAFF	TGTGCTAAGGCTCGGTTCAGGACTGAAGCTTTCTTT
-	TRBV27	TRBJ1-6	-	CASKRTGEDSPLHF	TGTGCCAGCAAGAGAACGGGGGAAGACTCACCCCTCCACTTT
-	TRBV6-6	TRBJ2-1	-	CASRLAERNEQFF	TGTGCCAGCAGGCTTGCGGAAAGGAATGAGCAGTTCTTC
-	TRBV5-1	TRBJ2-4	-	CASSFIAGLENIQYF	TGCGCCAGCAGCTTCATTGCGGGACTCGAAAACATTCAGTACTTC
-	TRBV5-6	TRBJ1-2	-	CASSLTNYGYTF	TGTGCCAGCAGCTTGACAAATTATGGCTACACCTTC
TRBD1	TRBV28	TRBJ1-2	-	CASRSTGGYGYTF	TGTGCCAGCAGATCTACAGGGGGCTATGGCTACACCTTC
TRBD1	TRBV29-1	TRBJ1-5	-	CSVGSGTGNQPQHF	TGCAGCGTTGGAAGTGGGACAGGGAATCAGCCCCAGCATTTT
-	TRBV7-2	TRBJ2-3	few	CASSSPGSGVTDTQYF	TGTGCCAGCAGCTCCCCGGGAAGCGGAGTAACAGATACGCAGTATTTT
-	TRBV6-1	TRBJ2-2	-	CASSEVRGTRNTGELFF	TGTGCCAGCAGTGAAGTAAGAGGGACTCGAAACACCGGGGAGCTGTTTTTT